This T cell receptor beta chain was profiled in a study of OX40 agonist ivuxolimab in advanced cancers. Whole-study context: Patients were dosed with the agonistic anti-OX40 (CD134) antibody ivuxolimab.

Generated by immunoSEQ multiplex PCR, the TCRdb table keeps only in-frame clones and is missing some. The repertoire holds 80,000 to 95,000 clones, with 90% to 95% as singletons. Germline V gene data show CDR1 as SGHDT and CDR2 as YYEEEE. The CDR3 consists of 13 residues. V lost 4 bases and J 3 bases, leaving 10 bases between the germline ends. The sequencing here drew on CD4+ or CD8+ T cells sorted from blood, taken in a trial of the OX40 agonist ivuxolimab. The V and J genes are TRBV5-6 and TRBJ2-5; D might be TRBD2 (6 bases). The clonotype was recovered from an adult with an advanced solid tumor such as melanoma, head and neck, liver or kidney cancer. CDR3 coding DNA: TGTGCCAGCAGCCTACCGGGGGAAGAGACCCAGTACTTC. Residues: CASSLPGEETQYF.